This is a list of T cell receptor beta chains from one sample in a study of shared clonotypes between healthy human individuals. Data came from immunoSEQ multiplex PCR; TCRdb stores just in-frame clones and leaves some out. The table lists some 1,900,000 clones, just under 95% of them singletons. Sample: naive CD8+ T cells sorted from blood. All receptors come from a man aged 18 to 30 in good health. Each CDR3 is given with its conserved first and last residue. The order of the fields is V gene, D gene, clone size, J gene, CDR3 DNA, CDR3 protein. D genes are given only for firm matches. Not every row has a clone size; where given, it reads once, few, many or a size class.

TRBV5-1	TRBD2	NA	TRBJ2-1	TGCGCCAGCAGCTTGGAACTAGCGGCTTACAATGAGCAGTTCTTC	CASSLELAAYNEQFF
TRBV9	NA	NA	TRBJ2-1	TGTGCCAGCAGCGTAGGCGGGATCGGGTACAATGAGCAGTTCTTC	CASSVGGIGYNEQFF
TRBV19	NA	NA	TRBJ1-1	TGTGCCAGTAGTATAGGGCCAGTGAACACTGAAGCTTTCTTT	CASSIGPVNTEAFF
TRBV30	NA	NA	TRBJ2-3	TGTGCCTGGAGCTCGGTTAGCACAGATACGCAGTATTTT	CAWSSVSTDTQYF
TRBV9	NA	NA	TRBJ2-2	TGTGCCAGCAGCGTAGAGTGGGACCGCACCGGGGAGCTGTTTTTT	CASSVEWDRTGELFF
TRBV5-6	NA	NA	TRBJ2-7	TGTGCCAGCAGCTACCAAGGGGCCTACGAGCAGTACTTC	CASSYQGAYEQYF
TRBV19	NA	NA	TRBJ2-7	TGTGCCAGTAGTATGCAGGACTCCCGCGAGGAGCAGTACTTC	CASSMQDSREEQYF
TRBV14	NA	NA	TRBJ2-3	TGTGCCAGCAGCCAAGGAGGAATCACAGATACGCAGTATTTT	CASSQGGITDTQYF
TRBV4-3	NA	once	TRBJ2-1	TGCGCCAGCAGCCCTTCGGTAGCGTACAATGAGCAGTTCTTC	CASSPSVAYNEQFF
TRBV9	NA	once	TRBJ2-1	TGTGCCAGCAGCGTTTACGCAGGGACGAATGAGCAGTTCTTC	CASSVYAGTNEQFF
TRBV7-2	NA	NA	TRBJ2-2	TGTGCCAGCAGAGGGAACAGGGATAACACCGGGGAGCTGTTTTTT	CASRGNRDNTGELFF
TRBV19	TRBD1	NA	TRBJ1-4	TGTGCCAGTAGTACACGGACAGGGTTTGGTGAAAAACTGTTTTTT	CASSTRTGFGEKLFF
TRBV4-3	TRBD1	once	TRBJ2-7	TGCGCCAGCAGCCAAGGGGGGACAGCCTCCTACGAGCAGTACTTC	CASSQGGTASYEQYF
TRBV30	NA	NA	TRBJ2-1	TGTGCCTGGAGTGGCCTGGGTAACGCCAACAATGAGCAGTTCTTC	CAWSGLGNANNEQFF
TRBV6-5	TRBD2	NA	TRBJ2-1	TGTGCCAGCAGTACCTTAGCGGGGGGCAATGAGCAGTTCTTC	CASSTLAGGNEQFF
TRBV5-4	TRBD2	NA	TRBJ2-1	TGTGCCAGCAGCCGGACTAGCGGGAGCGGGGCACTGGATGAGCAGTTCTTC	CASSRTSGSGALDEQFF
TRBV25-1	TRBD2	NA	TRBJ2-7	TGTGCCAGCAGTGAATTACCGGTGGAGCGGGAGGGCCCCGACGAGCAGTACTTC	CASSELPVEREGPDEQYF
TRBV5-4	TRBD2	NA	TRBJ2-1	TGTGCCAGCCGGACGGCGGGAGGGTCCGATGAGCAGTTCTTC	CASRTAGGSDEQFF
TRBV7-9	TRBD2	NA	TRBJ2-3	TGTGCCAGCAGCCTAACGGGACTAGCAGTATCAGATACGCAGTATTTT	CASSLTGLAVSDTQYF
TRBV19	TRBD2	NA	TRBJ2-7	TGTGCCAGTAGCGCGGGACTAGTCGGGTTCGAGCAGTACTTC	CASSAGLVGFEQYF
TRBV5-6	TRBD1	NA	TRBJ1-4	TGTGCCAGCAGCTTGGGGGACAGTTGGGGTGAAAAACTGTTTTTT	CASSLGDSWGEKLFF
TRBV27	TRBD1	once	TRBJ1-2	TGTGCCAGCAGCCGCACACCTACGGGACAGTTCTATGGCTACACCTTC	CASSRTPTGQFYGYTF
TRBV19	NA	NA	TRBJ2-7	TGTGCCAGTAGTGTGACTAGTTCCCCCGAGCAGTACTTC	CASSVTSSPEQYF
TRBV11-1	NA	NA	TRBJ2-3	TGTGCCAGCAGTCTCTTCCCGGGGAGTGGCACAGATACGCAGTATTTT	CASSLFPGSGTDTQYF
TRBV30	NA	NA	TRBJ1-5	TGTGCCTGGAGCCCACGGGAGGATCAGCCCCAGCATTTT	CAWSPREDQPQHF
TRBV15	NA	NA	TRBJ1-5	TGTGCCACCAGCAGAGAGCACCCAGAGAGTCATAGCAATCAGCCCCAGCATTTT	CATSREHPESHSNQPQHF
TRBV6-6	TRBD1	NA	TRBJ2-2	TGTGCCAGCAGTTCCGGACAGGGGGTCAACACCGGGGAGCTGTTTTTT	CASSSGQGVNTGELFF
TRBV9	NA	NA	TRBJ2-7	TGTGCCAGCAGCGTAGTTTCGGGCGGCGAGCAGTACTTC	CASSVVSGGEQYF
TRBV25-1	NA	once	TRBJ2-1	TGTGCCAGCAGTTTTGGGGGGCCGAATGAGCAGTTCTTC	CASSFGGPNEQFF
TRBV6-5	TRBD1	NA	TRBJ2-7	TGTGCCAGCAGTCCGACAGGGTACGAGCAGTACTTC	CASSPTGYEQYF
TRBV5-4	TRBD2	NA	TRBJ2-1	TGTGCCAGCAGCGCCAGCGGGGACGAGCAGTTCTTC	CASSASGDEQFF
TRBV6-1	TRBD2	NA	TRBJ2-5	TGTGCCAGCAGTGAAGTACCAGCGGGGGGAAAAGAGACCCAGTACTTC	CASSEVPAGGKETQYF
TRBV7-9	NA	NA	TRBJ2-7	TGTGCCAGCACATTATCGGGCGAGCAGTACTTC	CASTLSGEQYF
TRBV5-1	NA	NA	TRBJ2-7	TGCGCCAGCAGCCCCGAGAGAGCCTACGAGCAGTACTTC	CASSPERAYEQYF
TRBV29-1	NA	NA	TRBJ2-7	TGCAGCGTTGAGGGTACTTCGTCCTCCTACGAGCAGTACTTC	CSVEGTSSSYEQYF
TRBV5-4	NA	NA	TRBJ2-7	TGTGCCAGCAGCGTCGGGGGTCCCCTCTACGAGCAGTACTTC	CASSVGGPLYEQYF
TRBV6-1	TRBD1	NA	TRBJ1-5	TGTGCCAGCAGTGGAACACAGGGGGGAAATCAGCCCCAGCATTTT	CASSGTQGGNQPQHF
TRBV11-3	NA	NA	TRBJ2-7	TGTGCCAGCAGCTTAGGACCCACCTACGAGCAGTACTTC	CASSLGPTYEQYF
TRBV5-4	TRBD2	NA	TRBJ2-5	TGTGCCAGCAGCTTTCGGGGGGGAGAGACCCAGTACTTC	CASSFRGGETQYF
TRBV27	TRBD1	NA	TRBJ2-3	TGTGCCAGCAAAACAGGGGGCATGATCACAGATACGCAGTATTTT	CASKTGGMITDTQYF
TRBV4-1	NA	once	TRBJ1-1	TGCGCCAGCAGCCAAGATAGTGGGGGGGCTGAAGCTTTCTTT	CASSQDSGGAEAFF